The T cell receptor beta chain described here comes from a study of T cells after posttransplantation cyclophosphamide. General study findings and limits: Tissue-infiltrating T cells from skin or gut overlapped little with blood T cells. Recipient CMV seropositivity and CMV reactivation strongly tracked TRB clonality. Donor CD8+ memory clones often dominated recipient blood repertoires at later times.

The protocol was immunoSEQ multiplex PCR, while the TCRdb copy is restricted to in-frame clones and leaves out a portion. The profile shows about 16,000 clones, 85% to 95% of them singletons. The germline V and J ends were trimmed by 2 bases and 6 bases, with 11 bases remaining between them. In germline, CDR1 is SGHTA, CDR2 FQGNSA. The CDR3 is 13 amino acids. As regards this clone: Its antigen remains unknown.

A marrow graft followed busulfan-fludarabine conditioning, with cyclophosphamide on days +3 and +4. The material sequenced was CD4+ T cells sorted from blood, taken after allogeneic stem cell transplant with posttransplant cyclophosphamide. The genes are TRBV7-2 and TRBJ2-7, with D perhaps TRBD2 (6 bases). The receptor comes from a male patient in his sixties or seventies who received an allogeneic stem cell transplant from a related donor and was CMV-positive. T cells may partly derive from the graft donor. CDR3 in DNA: TGTGCCAGCAGCTTAATTTGGAGGGGCGAGCAGTACTTC. This encodes CASSLIWRGEQYF.